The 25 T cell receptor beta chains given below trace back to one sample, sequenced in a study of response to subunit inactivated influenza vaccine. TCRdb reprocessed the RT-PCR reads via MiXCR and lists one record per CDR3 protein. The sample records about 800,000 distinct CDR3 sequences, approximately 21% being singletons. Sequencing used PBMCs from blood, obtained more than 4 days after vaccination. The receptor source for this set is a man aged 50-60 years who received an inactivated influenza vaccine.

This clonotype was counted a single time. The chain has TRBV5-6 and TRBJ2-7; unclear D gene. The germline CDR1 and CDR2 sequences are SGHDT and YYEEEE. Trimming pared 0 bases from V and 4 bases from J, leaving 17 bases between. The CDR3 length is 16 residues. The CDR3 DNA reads TGTGCCAGCAGCTTGGGGTCAGCTACCCGCTTTTACGAGCAGTACGTC. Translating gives CASSLGSATRFYEQYV.

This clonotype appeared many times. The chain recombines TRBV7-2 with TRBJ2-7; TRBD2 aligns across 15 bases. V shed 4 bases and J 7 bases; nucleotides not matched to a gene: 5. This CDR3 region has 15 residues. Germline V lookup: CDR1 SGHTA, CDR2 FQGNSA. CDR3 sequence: CASSWTSGRVSEQYF. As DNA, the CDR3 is TGTGCCAGCAGCTGGACTAGCGGGAGGGTGAGTGAGCAGTACTTC.

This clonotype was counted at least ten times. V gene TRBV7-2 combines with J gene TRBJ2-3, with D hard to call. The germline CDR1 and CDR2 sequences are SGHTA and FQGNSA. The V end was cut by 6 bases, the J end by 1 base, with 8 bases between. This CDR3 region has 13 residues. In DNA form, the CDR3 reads TGTGCCAGCAGTCTTCCTGGCACAGATACGCAGTATTTT. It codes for CASSLPGTDTQYF.

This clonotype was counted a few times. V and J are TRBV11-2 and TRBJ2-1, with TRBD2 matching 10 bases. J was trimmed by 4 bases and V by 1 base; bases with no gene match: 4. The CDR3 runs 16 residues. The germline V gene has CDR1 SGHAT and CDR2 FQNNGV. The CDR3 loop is CASSLVGSGGYNEQFF. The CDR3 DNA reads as TGTGCCAGCAGCTTAGTTGGTAGCGGGGGGTACAATGAGCAGTTCTTC.

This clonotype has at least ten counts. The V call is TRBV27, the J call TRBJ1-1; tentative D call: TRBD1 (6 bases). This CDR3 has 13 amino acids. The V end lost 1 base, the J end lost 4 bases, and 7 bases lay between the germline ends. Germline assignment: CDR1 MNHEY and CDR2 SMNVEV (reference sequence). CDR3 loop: CASSLFRGTEAFF. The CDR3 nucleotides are TGTGCCAGCAGTTTATTCAGGGGCACTGAAGCTTTCTTT.

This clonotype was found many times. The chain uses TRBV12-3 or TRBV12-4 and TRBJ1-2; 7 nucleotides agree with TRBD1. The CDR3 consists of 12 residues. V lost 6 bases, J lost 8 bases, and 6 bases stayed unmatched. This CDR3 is CASSPTGSGYTF. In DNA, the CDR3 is TGTGCCAGCAGCCCGACAGGGTCGGGCTACACCTTC.

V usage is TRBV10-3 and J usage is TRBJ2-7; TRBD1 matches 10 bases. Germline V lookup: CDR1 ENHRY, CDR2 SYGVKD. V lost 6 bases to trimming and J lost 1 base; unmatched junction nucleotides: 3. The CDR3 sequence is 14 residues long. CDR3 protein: CAISGTGVSYEQYF. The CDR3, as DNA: TGTGCCATCAGCGGGACAGGGGTTTCCTACGAGCAGTACTTC.

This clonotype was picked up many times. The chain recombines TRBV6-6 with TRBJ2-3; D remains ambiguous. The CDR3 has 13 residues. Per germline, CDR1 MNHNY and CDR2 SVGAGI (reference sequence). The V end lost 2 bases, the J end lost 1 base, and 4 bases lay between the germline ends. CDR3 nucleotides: TGTGCCAGCAGTTACCTCGGCACAGATACGCAGTATTTT. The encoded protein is CASSYLGTDTQYF.

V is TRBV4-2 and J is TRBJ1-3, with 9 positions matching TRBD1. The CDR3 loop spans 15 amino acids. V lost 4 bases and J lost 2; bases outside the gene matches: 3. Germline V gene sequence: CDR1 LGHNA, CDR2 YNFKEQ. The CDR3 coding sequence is TGTGCCAGCAGCCGAACAGGGGGCCCTGGAAACACCATATATTTT. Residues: CASSRTGGPGNTIYF.

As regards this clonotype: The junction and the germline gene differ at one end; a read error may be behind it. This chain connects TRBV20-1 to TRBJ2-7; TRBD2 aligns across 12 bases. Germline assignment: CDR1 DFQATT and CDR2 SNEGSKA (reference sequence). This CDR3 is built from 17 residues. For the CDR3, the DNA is TGCTGTGCTAGAGATGGGCTACGACTAGCGGGGGCCTACGAGCAGTACTTC. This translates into CCARDGLRLAGAYEQYF.

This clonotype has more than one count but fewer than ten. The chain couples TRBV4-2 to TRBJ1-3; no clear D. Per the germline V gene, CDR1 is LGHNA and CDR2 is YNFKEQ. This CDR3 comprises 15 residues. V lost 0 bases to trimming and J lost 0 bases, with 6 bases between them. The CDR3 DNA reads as TGTGCCAGCAGCCAAGAAGTGAGCTCTGGAAACACCATATATTTT. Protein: CASSQEVSSGNTIYF.

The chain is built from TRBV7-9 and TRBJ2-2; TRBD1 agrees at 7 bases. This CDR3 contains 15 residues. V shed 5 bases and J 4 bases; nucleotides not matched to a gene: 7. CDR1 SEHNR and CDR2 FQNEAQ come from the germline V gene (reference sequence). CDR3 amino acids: CASSDRDRTTGELFF. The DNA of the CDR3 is TGTGCCAGCAGCGACCGGGACAGAACCACCGGGGAGCTGTTTTTT. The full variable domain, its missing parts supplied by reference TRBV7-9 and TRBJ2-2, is DTGVSQNPRHKITKRGQNVTFRCDPISEHNRLYWYRQTLGQGPEFLTYFQNEAQLEKSRLLSDRFSAERPKGSFSTLEIQRTEQGDSAMYLCASSDRDRTTGELFFGEGSRLTVL.

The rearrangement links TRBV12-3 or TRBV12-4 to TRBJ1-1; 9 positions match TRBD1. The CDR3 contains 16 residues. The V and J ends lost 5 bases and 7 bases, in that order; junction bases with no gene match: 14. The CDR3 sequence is CASSPWTGARIDEAFF. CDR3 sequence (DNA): TGTGCCAGCAGTCCTTGGACAGGGGCCCGAATTGATGAAGCTTTCTTT.

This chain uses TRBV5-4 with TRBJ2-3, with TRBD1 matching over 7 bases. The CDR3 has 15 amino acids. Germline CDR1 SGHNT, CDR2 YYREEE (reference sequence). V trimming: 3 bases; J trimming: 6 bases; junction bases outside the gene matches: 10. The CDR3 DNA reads TGTGCCAGCAGCTCGACAGGGAACTTAGGGGATACGCAGTATTTT. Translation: CASSSTGNLGDTQYF.

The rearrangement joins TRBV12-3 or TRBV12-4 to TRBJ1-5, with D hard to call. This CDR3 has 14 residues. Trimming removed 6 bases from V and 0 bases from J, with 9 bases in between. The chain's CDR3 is CASSMGNSNQPQHF. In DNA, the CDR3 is TGTGCCAGCAGCATGGGGAATAGCAATCAGCCCCAGCATTTT.

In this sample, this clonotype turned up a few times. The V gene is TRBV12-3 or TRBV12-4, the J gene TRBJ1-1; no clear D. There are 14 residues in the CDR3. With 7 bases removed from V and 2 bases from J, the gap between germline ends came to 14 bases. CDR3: CASTPGFRNTEAFF. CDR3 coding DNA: TGTGCCAGCACCCCGGGATTTCGAAACACTGAAGCTTTCTTT.

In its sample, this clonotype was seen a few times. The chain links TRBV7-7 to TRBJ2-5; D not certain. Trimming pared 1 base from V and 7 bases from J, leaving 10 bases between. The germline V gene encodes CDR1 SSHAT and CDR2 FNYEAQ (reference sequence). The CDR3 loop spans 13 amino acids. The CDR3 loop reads CASSLEGIGTQYF. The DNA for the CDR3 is TGTGCCAGCAGCTTAGAAGGAATTGGGACCCAGTACTTC. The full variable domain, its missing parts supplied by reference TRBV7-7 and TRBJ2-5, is GAGVSQSPRYKVTKRGQDVTLRCDPISSHATLYWYQQALGQGPEFLTYFNYEAQPDKSGLPSDRFSAERPEGSISTLTIQRTEQRDSAMYRCASSLEGIGTQYFGPGTRLLVL.

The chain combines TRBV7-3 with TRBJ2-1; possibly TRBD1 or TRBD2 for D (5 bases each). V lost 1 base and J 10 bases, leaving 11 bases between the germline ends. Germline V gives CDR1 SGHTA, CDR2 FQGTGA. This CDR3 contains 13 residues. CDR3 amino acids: CASSLKGETEQFF. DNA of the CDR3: TGTGCCAGCAGCTTAAAAGGGGAGACAGAGCAGTTCTTC.

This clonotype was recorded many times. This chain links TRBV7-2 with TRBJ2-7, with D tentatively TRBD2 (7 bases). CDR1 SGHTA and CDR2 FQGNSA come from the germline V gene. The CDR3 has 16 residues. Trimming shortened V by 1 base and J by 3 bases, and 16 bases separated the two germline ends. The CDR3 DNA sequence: TGTGCCAGCAGCTTAGTGGCGGGGGCTGGGGACTACGAGCAGTACTTC. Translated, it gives CASSLVAGAGDYEQYF.

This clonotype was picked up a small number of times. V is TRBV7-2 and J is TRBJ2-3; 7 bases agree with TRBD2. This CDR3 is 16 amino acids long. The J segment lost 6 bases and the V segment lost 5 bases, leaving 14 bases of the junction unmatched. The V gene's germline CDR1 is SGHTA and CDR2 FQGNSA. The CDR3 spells CASSVSSGPGGDTQYF. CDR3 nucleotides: TGTGCCAGCAGCGTATCTAGCGGCCCTGGGGGGGATACGCAGTATTTT. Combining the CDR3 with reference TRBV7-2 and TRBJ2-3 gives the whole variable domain GAGVSQSPSNKVTEKGKDVELRCDPISGHTALYWYRQSLGQGLEFLIYFQGNSAPDKSGLPSDRFSAERTGGSVSTLTIQRTQQEDSAVYLCASSVSSGPGGDTQYFGPGTRLTVL.

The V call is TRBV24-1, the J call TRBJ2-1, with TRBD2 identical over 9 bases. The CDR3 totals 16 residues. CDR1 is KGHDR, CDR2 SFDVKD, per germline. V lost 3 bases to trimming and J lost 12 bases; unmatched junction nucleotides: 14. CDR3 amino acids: CATSDHLAGESASQFF. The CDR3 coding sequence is TGTGCCACCAGTGATCATTTAGCGGGAGAATCTGCTTCGCAGTTCTTC.

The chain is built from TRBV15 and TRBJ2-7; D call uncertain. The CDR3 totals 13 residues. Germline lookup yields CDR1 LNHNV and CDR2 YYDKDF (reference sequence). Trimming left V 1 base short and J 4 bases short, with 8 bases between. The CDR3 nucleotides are TGTGCCACCAGCAGAGGGGAACGGTACGAGCAGTACTTC. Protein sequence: CATSRGERYEQYF. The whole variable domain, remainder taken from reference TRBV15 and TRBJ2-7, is DAMVIQNPRYQVTQFGKPVTLSCSQTLNHNVMYWYQQKSSQAPKLLFHYYDKDFNNEADTPDNFQSRRPNTSFCFLDIRSPGLGDTAMYLCATSRGERYEQYFGPGTRLTVT.

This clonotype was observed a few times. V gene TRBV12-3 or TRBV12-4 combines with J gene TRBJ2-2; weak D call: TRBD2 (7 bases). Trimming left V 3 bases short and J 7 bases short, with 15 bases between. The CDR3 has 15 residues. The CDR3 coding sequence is TGTGCCAGCAGTTTGGGGGGGGCGCAACGCGGGGAGCTGTTTTTT. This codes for CASSLGGAQRGELFF.

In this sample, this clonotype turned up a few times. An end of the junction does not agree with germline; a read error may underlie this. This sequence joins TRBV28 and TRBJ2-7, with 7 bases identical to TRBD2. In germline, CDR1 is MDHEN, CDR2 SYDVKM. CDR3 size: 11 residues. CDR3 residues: CGSGTWGEQYF. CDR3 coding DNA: TGCGGGAGCGGGACCTGGGGCGAGCAGTACTTC.

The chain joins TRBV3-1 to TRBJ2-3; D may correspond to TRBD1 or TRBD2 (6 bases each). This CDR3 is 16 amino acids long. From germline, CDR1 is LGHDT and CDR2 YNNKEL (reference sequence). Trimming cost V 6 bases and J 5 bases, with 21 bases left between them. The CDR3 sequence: CASRAVVGGHGDTQYF. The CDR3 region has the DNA TGTGCCAGCAGGGCCGTGGTGGGGGGCCATGGAGATACGCAGTATTTT.